These T cell receptor beta chains were read from a single sample in a study of blood T cell repertoires in COVID-19. Libraries were prepared by immunoSEQ multiplex PCR; TCRdb keeps only in-frame clonotypes and omits some of them. This table has some 340,000 clones, less than 85% appearing once. Sequences were obtained from peripheral blood. The source is a woman younger than 30 with acute or convalescent COVID-19. CDR3s include the opening cysteine and the closing phenylalanine or tryptophan. D genes are given only for firm matches. The size field is filled for only some rows; it gives once, few, many or a size class.

TRBV4-1	16	once	-	TRBJ1-4	TGCGCCAGCAGCCAAGATGTAACAGCAACTAATGAAAAACTGTTTTTT	CASSQDVTATNEKLFF
TRBV13	17	-	-	TRBJ1-1	TGTGCCAGCAGCCTTAGTATTACTCCGGGGAAGAACACTGAAGCTTTCTTT	CASSLSITPGKNTEAFF
TRBV5-1	16	-	-	TRBJ2-6	TGCGCCAGCAGCACGACAGGAGACACTGGGGCCAACGTCCTGACTTTC	CASSTTGDTGANVLTF
TRBV7-3	13	-	-	TRBJ1-1	TGTGCCAGCAGCTTATTCGAAGAGAGTGAAGCTTTCTTT	CASSLFEESEAFF
TRBV29-1	11	-	-	TRBJ1-1	TGCAGCGCAGGTCAGGGGACTGAAGCTTTCTTT	CSAGQGTEAFF
TRBV7-9	16	few	-	TRBJ1-5	TGTGCCAGCAGCTGGGGCCAGATAAGAAACGAGCAGCCCCAGCATTTT	CASSWGQIRNEQPQHF
TRBV2	16	-	TRBD1	TRBJ1-5	TGTGCCAGCAGCCTGGACAGGGGGCGAAATCATCAGCCCCAGCATTTT	CASSLDRGRNHQPQHF
TRBV5-1	13	-	TRBD1	TRBJ1-4	TGCGCCAGCAGCTTGCAAACAGGGGGCGAACTGTTTTTT	CASSLQTGGELFF
TRBV9	15	-	TRBD1	TRBJ1-4	TGTGCCAGCAGCCAAGGACAGGGAGATTTGGAAAAACTGTTTTTT	CASSQGQGDLEKLFF
TRBV4-1	14	-	-	TRBJ2-7	TGCGCCAGCAGCCAAGGGCTCGAGGCTGGCGAGCAGTACTTC	CASSQGLEAGEQYF
TRBV6-1	14	-	TRBD2	TRBJ2-7	TGTGCCAGCAGTGAGCGGGAGAGTAGCCACGAGCAGTACTTC	CASSERESSHEQYF
TRBV11-2	19	-	-	TRBJ1-3	TGTGCCAGCAGCTTAGAGGGGCAGGCAGGGATAAATGCTGGAAACACCATATATTTT	CASSLEGQAGINAGNTIYF
TRBV7-9	15	-	TRBD1	TRBJ2-5	TGTGCCAGCAGCTTAAGGACAGGGGGCGTCGAGACCCAGTACTTC	CASSLRTGGVETQYF
TRBV30	14	-	TRBD1	TRBJ2-7	TGTGCCTGGAGACCGGACAGGCTGTCCTACGAGCAGTACTTC	CAWRPDRLSYEQYF
TRBV6-5	13	-	-	TRBJ1-2	TGTGCCAGCAGTCCGGACAGAACTAATGGCTACACCTTC	CASSPDRTNGYTF
TRBV7-8	13	few	-	TRBJ1-1	TGTGCCAGCAGCTACGTCGGGAGGACTGAAGCTTTCTTT	CASSYVGRTEAFF
TRBV7-3	15	-	TRBD1	TRBJ2-7	TGTGCCAGCAGCTTAGAGACAGGGGAAGGCTACGAGCAGTACTTC	CASSLETGEGYEQYF
TRBV2	13	-	-	TRBJ1-1	TGTGCCAGCAGTGGGGGGCAAGGCACTGAAGCTTTCTTT	CASSGGQGTEAFF
TRBV5-1	17	-	TRBD1	TRBJ1-4	TGCGCCAGCAGGGGGACAGAGATGGTCGCAACTAATGAAAAACTGTTTTTT	CASRGTEMVATNEKLFF
TRBV6-5	15	-	TRBD1	TRBJ2-7	TGTGCCAGCAGGCACCGGGACAGGTTTTCCTACGAGCAGTACTTC	CASRHRDRFSYEQYF
TRBV7-8	16	-	-	TRBJ1-5	TGTGCCAGCAGCTTAGTAGGACAGATTGGCAATCAGCCCCAGCATTTT	CASSLVGQIGNQPQHF
TRBV12-3/TRBV12-4	12	-	-	TRBJ2-7	TGTGCCAGCAGTGGCGACGGGGGCGAGCAGTACTTC	CASSGDGGEQYF
TRBV7-8	13	-	TRBD1	TRBJ1-5	TGTGCCAGCAGCTTAGGGACGGACAGGGGCCAGCATTTT	CASSLGTDRGQHF
TRBV15	14	-	TRBD1	TRBJ1-1	TGTGCCACCAGCAGAGAGCCTCCGGGACAGGGGGCTTTCTTT	CATSREPPGQGAFF
TRBV5-1	16	-	TRBD2	TRBJ2-3	TGCGCCAGCAGCCTACTAGCGGGGGGCCGCACAGATACGCAGTATTTT	CASSLLAGGRTDTQYF
TRBV12-5	15	-	TRBD1	TRBJ1-1	TGTGCTAGTGGTCCGAGACAGGGTGTGAACACTGAAGCTTTCTTT	CASGPRQGVNTEAFF
TRBV6-1	13	-	-	TRBJ1-6	TGTGCCAGCAGTGAAGAAGAGAATTCACCCCTCCACTTT	CASSEEENSPLHF
TRBV6-5	14	-	-	TRBJ1-4	TGTGCCAGTAACAAAGGGGGTAGCCATGAAAAACTGTTTTTT	CASNKGGSHEKLFF
TRBV9	13	-	-	TRBJ2-3	TGTGCCAGCAGCGTCCTAGCGCAAGATACGCAGTATTTT	CASSVLAQDTQYF
TRBV19	14	-	-	TRBJ1-1	TGTGCCAGTAGTACCCGACAGGAGAACACTGAAGCTTTCTTT	CASSTRQENTEAFF
TRBV11-2	19	once	-	TRBJ1-1	TGTGCCAGCAGCTTAGATCTAAGGTTGAACAGGGTTAGAAACACTGAAGCTTTCTTT	CASSLDLRLNRVRNTEAFF
TRBV9	15	-	TRBD2	TRBJ2-7	TGTGCCAGCAGCGTATCGACGGGACTAGCGTACGAGCAGTACTTC	CASSVSTGLAYEQYF
TRBV18	15	-	-	TRBJ1-2	TGTGCCAGCTCACCACCCGGGGATAACAACTTGGGCTACACCTTC	CASSPPGDNNLGYTF
TRBV6-1	13	-	TRBD1	TRBJ2-7	TGTGCCAGCAGAGACAGGGGGCGGAACGAGCAGTACTTC	CASRDRGRNEQYF
TRBV19	15	-	TRBD1	TRBJ1-4	TGTGCCAGTAGTGCGGGACAGCCAACTAATGAAAAACTGTTTTTT	CASSAGQPTNEKLFF
TRBV6-5	14	once	-	TRBJ2-7	TGTGCCAGCAGCGTAAGGGACAATACCTACGAGCAGTACTTC	CASSVRDNTYEQYF
TRBV7-9	12	-	-	TRBJ1-1	TGTGCCAGCAGCACCCTACTCAAAACAGCTTTCTTT	CASSTLLKTAFF
TRBV7-9	15	-	-	TRBJ1-1	TGTGCCAGCAGCTTAGAGGGGCAGGGGAACACTGAAGCTTTCTTT	CASSLEGQGNTEAFF
TRBV2	14	-	TRBD1	TRBJ1-5	TGTGCCAGCAGTGAATTAGGGGGCAGACAGCCCCAGCATTTT	CASSELGGRQPQHF
TRBV28	17	-	TRBD1	TRBJ1-4	TGTGCCAGCAGTTCCCCGTTCGACAGGGGGCGCGGTGAAAAACTGTTTTTT	CASSSPFDRGRGEKLFF
TRBV9	13	-	-	TRBJ2-1	TGTGCCAGCAGCCCGGGGTCCTACAATGAGCAGTTCTTC	CASSPGSYNEQFF
TRBV18	15	few	-	TRBJ1-6	TGTGCCAGCTCCGAGACAGGTGATTATAATTCACCCCTCCACTTT	CASSETGDYNSPLHF
TRBV24-1	15	once	-	TRBJ1-5	TGTGCCACCAGTGATGCCACAGGGAAAAATCAGCCCCAGCATTTT	CATSDATGKNQPQHF
TRBV23-1	14	-	-	TRBJ1-1	TGCGCCAGCAGTCTTTGTTTAGGGGCCTCTGAAGCTTTCTTT	CASSLCLGASEAFF
TRBV3-1/TRBV3-2	16	-	TRBD1	TRBJ2-7	TGTGCCAGCAGCCAATCTGGGACAGGGAAATCAGGCGAGCAGTACTTC	CASSQSGTGKSGEQYF
TRBV7-2	15	-	TRBD2	TRBJ2-7	TGTGCCAGCAGCTCCACCCGGCTAGCGGTGTACGAGCAGTACTTC	CASSSTRLAVYEQYF
TRBV6-2/TRBV6-3	16	-	-	TRBJ1-4	TGTGCCAGCAGTTCTCGCGGGGGCGGCACTAATGAAAAACTGTTTTTT	CASSSRGGGTNEKLFF
TRBV5-1	14	-	-	TRBJ2-1	TGCGCCAGCAGCTCCCGGACTCGATCGGATGAGCAGTTCTTC	CASSSRTRSDEQFF
TRBV28	13	-	-	TRBJ1-1	TGTGCCAGCAGTCTAACGTTGAACACTGAAGCTTTCTTT	CASSLTLNTEAFF
TRBV7-9	17	-	TRBD2	TRBJ2-3	TGTGCCAGCAGTTTTAAGTTCCGACGGGAGGGTGGAGATACGCAGTATTTT	CASSFKFRREGGDTQYF
TRBV9	14	-	-	TRBJ2-2	TGTGCCAGCAGCGTAGGGGACACCGCCGGGGAGCTGTTTTTT	CASSVGDTAGELFF
TRBV4-2	14	-	TRBD1	TRBJ1-1	TGTGCCAGCAGCCGAGGACAGGGGGGAACTGAAGCTTTCTTT	CASSRGQGGTEAFF